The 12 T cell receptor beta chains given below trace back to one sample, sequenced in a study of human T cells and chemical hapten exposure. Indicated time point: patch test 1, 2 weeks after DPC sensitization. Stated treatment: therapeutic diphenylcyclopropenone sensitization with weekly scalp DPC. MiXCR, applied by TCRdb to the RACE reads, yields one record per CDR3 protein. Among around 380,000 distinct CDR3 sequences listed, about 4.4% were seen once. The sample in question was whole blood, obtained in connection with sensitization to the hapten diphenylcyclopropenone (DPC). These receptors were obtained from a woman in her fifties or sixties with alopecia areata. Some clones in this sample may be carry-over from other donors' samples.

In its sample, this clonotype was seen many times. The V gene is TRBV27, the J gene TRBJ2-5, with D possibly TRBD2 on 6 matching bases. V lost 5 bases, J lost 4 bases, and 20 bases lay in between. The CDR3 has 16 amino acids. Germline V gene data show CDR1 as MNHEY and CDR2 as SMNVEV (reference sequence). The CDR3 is CASSDLGPGVIETQYF. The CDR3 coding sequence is TGTGCCAGCAGTGACCTAGGGCCGGGGGTGATAGAGACCCAGTACTTC.

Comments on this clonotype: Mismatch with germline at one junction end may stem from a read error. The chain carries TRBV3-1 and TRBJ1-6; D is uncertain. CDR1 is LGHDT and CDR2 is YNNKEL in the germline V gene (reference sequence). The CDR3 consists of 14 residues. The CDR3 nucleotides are TGTGCCAGCAGCCGCGAGTCCTCTAATTCACCCCTCCACTTT. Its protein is CASSRESSNSPLHF.

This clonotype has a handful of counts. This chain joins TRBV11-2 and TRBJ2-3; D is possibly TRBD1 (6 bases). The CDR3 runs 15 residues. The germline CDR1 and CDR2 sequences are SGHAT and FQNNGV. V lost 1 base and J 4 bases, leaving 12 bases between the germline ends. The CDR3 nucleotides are TGTGCCAGCAGCTTAGCTCAGGGGCTGGCAGATACGCAGTATTTT. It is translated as CASSLAQGLADTQYF.

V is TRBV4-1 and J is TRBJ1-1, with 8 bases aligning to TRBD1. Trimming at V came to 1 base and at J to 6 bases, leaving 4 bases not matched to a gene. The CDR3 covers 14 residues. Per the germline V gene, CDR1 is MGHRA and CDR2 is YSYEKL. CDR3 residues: CASSQGQGASEAFF. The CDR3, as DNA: TGCGCCAGCAGCCAAGGCCAGGGGGCCTCTGAAGCTTTCTTT.

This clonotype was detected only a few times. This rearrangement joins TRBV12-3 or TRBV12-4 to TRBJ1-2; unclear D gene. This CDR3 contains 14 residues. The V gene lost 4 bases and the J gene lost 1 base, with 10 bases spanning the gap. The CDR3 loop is CASSSHTHNYGYTF. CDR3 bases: TGTGCCAGCAGTTCCCACACACATAACTATGGCTACACCTTC.

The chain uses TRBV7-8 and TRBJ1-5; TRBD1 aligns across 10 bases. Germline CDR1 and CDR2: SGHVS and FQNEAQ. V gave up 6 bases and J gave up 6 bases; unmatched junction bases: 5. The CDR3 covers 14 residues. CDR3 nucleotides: TGTGCCAGCAGTCGGGGACAGGGGTTTCAGCCCCAGCATTTT. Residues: CASSRGQGFQPQHF.

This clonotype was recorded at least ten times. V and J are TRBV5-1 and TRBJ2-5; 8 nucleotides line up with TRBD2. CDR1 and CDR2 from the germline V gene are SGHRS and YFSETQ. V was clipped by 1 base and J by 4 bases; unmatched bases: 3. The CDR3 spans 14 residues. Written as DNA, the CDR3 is TGCGCCAGCAGCTTGAGCGGGAGTCGAGAGACCCAGTACTTC. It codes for CASSLSGSRETQYF.

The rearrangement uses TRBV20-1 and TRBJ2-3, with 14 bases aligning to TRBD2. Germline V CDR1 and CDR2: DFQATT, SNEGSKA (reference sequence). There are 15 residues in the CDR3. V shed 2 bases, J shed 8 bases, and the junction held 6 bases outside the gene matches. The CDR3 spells CSARSGLAGGGTQYF. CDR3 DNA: TGCAGTGCTAGATCCGGACTAGCGGGAGGAGGTACGCAGTATTTT.

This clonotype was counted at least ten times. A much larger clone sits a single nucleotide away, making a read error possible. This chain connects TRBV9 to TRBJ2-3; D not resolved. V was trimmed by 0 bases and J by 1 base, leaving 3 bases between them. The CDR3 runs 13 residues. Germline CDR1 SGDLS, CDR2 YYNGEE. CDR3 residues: CASSVAGTDTQYF. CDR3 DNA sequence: TGTGCCAGCAGCGTAGCGGGCACAGATACGCAGTATTTT.

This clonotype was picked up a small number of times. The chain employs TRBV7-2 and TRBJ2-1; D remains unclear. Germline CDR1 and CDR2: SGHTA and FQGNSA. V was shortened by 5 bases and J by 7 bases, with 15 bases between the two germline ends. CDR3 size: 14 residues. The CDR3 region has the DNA TGTGCCAGCAGCCGACGAGGTCCACGGAATGAGCAGTTCTTC. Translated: CASSRRGPRNEQFF.

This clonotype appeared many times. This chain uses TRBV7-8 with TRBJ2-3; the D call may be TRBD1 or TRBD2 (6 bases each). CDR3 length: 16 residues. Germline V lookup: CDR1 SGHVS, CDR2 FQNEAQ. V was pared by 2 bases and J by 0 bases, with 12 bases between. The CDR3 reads CASSLLRGASTDTQYF. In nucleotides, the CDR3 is TGTGCCAGCAGCTTATTGAGGGGGGCGAGCACAGATACGCAGTATTTT.

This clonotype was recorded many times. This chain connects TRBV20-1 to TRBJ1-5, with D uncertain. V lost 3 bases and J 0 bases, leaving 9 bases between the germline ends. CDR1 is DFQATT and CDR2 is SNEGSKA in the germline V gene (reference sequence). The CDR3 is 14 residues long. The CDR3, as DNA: TGCAGTGCTAGGGACGGTAATAGCAATCAGCCCCAGCATTTT. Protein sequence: CSARDGNSNQPQHF.